What follows describes a single TCR beta chain. No cognate antigen has been identified for it. Base qualities are not provided; no much larger clone lies one nucleotide away. One collaborating source in Seattle enrolled patients while the patients were actively infected and followed the patients over time throughout the course of disease. Whole blood was collected in K2EDTA tubes by collaborating institutions according to the institutions' own protocols. For TCRbeta analysis, collaborator samples were shipped as frozen whole blood, as isolated PBMCs, or as DNA extracted from either sample type. The CDR3 spans 14 residues, from the cysteine through the phenylalanine. The only DNA kept is the CDR3, 42 bases in frame from the first base. CDR1 and CDR2 are drawn from the germline V gene (reference sequence): LGHDT, YNNKEL. The trim is 4 bases for V and 0 bases for J, with a gap of 6 bases between the germline ends.

The data belong to a study of blood T cell repertoires in COVID-19 (dated by TCRdb to the early 2020s). The study in broad terms: Collaborator samples came from the United States, Italy and Spain and covered acute and convalescent phases of COVID-19. The repertoires were released in a freely available public database intended as a resource for research on the immune response to SARS-CoV-2. The prospective study material was composed of cDNA or gDNA derived from T cells, B-cell-depleted T cells, or PBMCs. Where HLA class I and class II types were available, the types were taken from metadata supplied by the sample provider, not from assay-based typing. Deeply sampled blood TCRbeta repertoires from subjects exposed to, actively infected with, or recovered from COVID-19 were included in the dataset. The samples were drawn from the first 160 participants of the ongoing ImmuneRACE study and from over 950 subjects provided by 6 global collaborators. A de-identified subject ID, COVID-19 status, age in years and sex were almost always included in the sample metadata.

TCRbeta CDR3 regions were amplified from genomic DNA using the immunoSEQ Assay, a bias-controlled multiplex PCR. From the authors' description of their analysis: Nucleated cell counts per sample were estimated from amplification of reference gene primers within the assay. Sequence reads were collapsed and filtered to measure the absolute abundance of every unique TCRbeta CDR3 rearrangement. Productive Simpson clonality was computed per sample as the square root of Simpson's diversity index over productive rearrangements. This is the immuneACCESS table as TCRdb keeps it, with only in-frame sequences that have V and J called. A part of the clones is gone; compared with another copy, unresolved V genes explain less than half, and the rest is unexplained. V, J and clone size are those of that table, while D and trimming were read from the DNA. The sample table lists roughly 480,000 clones, approximately 92% of them with a count of one. The ten largest clonotypes hold over 0.7% of the sample.

On the study overall, not on this receptor specifically: How much clinical and demographic metadata was included differed by source and by participant, and the metadata was provided uncurated.

This TCR was recovered from a man between 18 and 35 years old with COVID-19, enrolled during active disease. The sample comprised peripheral blood. The chain joins TRBV3-1 (or the pseudogene TRBV3-2) to TRBJ2-2; no D gene call is confident. The CDR3 protein is CASSRRANTGELFF. The sequence in DNA is TGTGCCAGCAGCCGACGGGCGAACACCGGGGAGCTGTTTTTT.